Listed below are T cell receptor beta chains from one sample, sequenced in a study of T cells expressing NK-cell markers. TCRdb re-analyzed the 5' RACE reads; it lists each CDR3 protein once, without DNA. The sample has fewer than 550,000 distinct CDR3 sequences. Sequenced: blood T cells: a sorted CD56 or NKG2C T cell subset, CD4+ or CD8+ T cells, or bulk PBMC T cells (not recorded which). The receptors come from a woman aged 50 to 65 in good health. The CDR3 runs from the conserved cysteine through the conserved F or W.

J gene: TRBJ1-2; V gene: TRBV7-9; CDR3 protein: CASSQRFRGTTEGYTF
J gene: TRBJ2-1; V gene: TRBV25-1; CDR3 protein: CASSEYPSGRGNEQFF
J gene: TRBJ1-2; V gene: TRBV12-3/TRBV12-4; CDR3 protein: CASSFRDYGYTF
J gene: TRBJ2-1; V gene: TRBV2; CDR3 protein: CASVRDFSGDNEQFF
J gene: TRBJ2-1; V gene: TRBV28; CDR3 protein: CASSFRGGRNEQFF
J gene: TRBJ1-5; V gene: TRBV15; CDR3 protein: CATSSRNLNQPQHF
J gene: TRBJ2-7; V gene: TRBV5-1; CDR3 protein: CASSLGDPYEQYF
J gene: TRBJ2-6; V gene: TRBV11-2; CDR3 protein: CASSLRLAGAGGANVLTF
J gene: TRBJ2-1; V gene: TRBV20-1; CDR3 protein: CSARDMVGTSSYNEQFF
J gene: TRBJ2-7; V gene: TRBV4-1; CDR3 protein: CASSRLGTSGYEQYF
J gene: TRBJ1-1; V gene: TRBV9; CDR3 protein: CASSVGPTNTEAFF
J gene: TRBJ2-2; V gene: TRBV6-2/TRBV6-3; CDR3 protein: CASSYTTNTGELFF
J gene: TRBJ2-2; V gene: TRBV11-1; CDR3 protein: CASSLSASSNTGELFF
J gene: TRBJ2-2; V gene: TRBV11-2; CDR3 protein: CASRRGTSGRATGELFF
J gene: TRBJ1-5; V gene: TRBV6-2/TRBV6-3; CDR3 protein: CASSYSFRDSKKQPQHF
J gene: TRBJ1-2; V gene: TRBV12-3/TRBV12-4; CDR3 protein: CASSSGGFGYGYTF
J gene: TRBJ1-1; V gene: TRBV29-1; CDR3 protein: CSVATVKDVAFF
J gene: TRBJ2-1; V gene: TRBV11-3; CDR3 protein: CASGDRGRNEQFF